This T cell receptor (beta chain) was captured in a study of early T cells in non-severe SARS-CoV-2 infection. Study overall: Chains from this unsorted whole-blood bulk RNA could not be paired. Whole-study findings and limits: VDJdb matches were skewed toward anti-spike CD8 T cell responses.

Unique molecular identifiers were attached to individual cDNA molecules. TCRdb redid the calling of the 5' RACE reads with MiXCR, one entry per CDR3 protein. The sample lists about 90,000 distinct CDR3 sequences, roughly 12% occurring once. About this clonotype itself: Its target is unknown.

The CDR3 contains 12 residues. The chain is built from TRBV21-1 and TRBJ1-6; the D call of TRBD1 is as the table states it, not checked on the DNA. TRBV21-1 is classified as a pseudogene. Sequencing was performed on whole blood, taken at baseline. The receptor was derived from an adult who was a healthcare worker with PCR-confirmed SARS-CoV-2 infection or an uninfected control (not recorded which). The CDR3 spells CASSKSGATLHF. For the CDR3, the DNA is TGTGCCAGCAGCAAAAGCGGCGCAACCCTCCACTTT.